The 28 T cell receptor beta chains given below trace back to one sample, sequenced in a study of T cell repertoires in cytomegalovirus infection. TCRdb passed the reads through MiXCR, listing each CDR3 protein once. The sample holds 100,000 to 150,000 distinct CDR3 sequences, 8% to 9% seen once. Material: PBMCs. These receptors all stem from a human donor in good health (CMV status not recorded). Some clones in this sample may be carry-over from other donors' samples.

This clonotype came up many times. The rearrangement uses TRBV7-6 and TRBJ2-3; 9 bases are shared with TRBD1. This CDR3 contains 15 residues. Germline trimming cut 5 bases from V and 1 base from J; bases unmatched to any gene: 4. Germline lookup yields CDR1 SGHVS and CDR2 FNYEAQ. The CDR3 nucleotides read TGTGCCAGCAGCGCCGGGACAGGGCGCACAGATACGCAGTATTTT. Translating gives CASSAGTGRTDTQYF.

Ten or more counts support this clonotype. The V call is TRBV2, the J call TRBJ1-1, with 10 bases aligning to TRBD1. Germline CDR1 SNHLY, CDR2 FYNNEI. With 6 bases clipped from V and 4 bases from J, the junction kept 11 bases outside the gene matches. CDR3 length: 16 residues. For the CDR3, the DNA is TGTGCCAGCAGGCCGGGACAGGGGCCATGGGGCACTGAAGCTTTCTTT. As protein: CASRPGQGPWGTEAFF.

J is TRBJ1-4 and V is TRBV2, with D perhaps TRBD1 (6 bases). Trimming cost V 6 bases and J 0 bases, with 11 bases left between them. CDR1 is SNHLY and CDR2 is FYNNEI in the germline V gene. The CDR3 is 15 residues long. The CDR3 protein is CASRSSGATNEKLFF. The CDR3 DNA is TGTGCCAGCAGGTCTTCAGGGGCAACTAATGAAAAACTGTTTTTT.

This clonotype came up many times. The chain links TRBV7-9 to TRBJ1-4; TRBD1 might be the D (6 bases). From germline, CDR1 is SEHNR and CDR2 FQNEAQ (reference sequence). V dropped 6 bases and J dropped 4 bases, with 12 bases sitting between them. The CDR3 spans 14 residues. CDR3: CASSSGHHNEKLFF. The CDR3 DNA reads as TGTGCCAGCAGTTCGGGACACCATAATGAAAAACTGTTTTTT.

This clonotype was detected a few times. One end of the junction varies from germline; a read error may be responsible. The chain has TRBV2 and TRBJ2-1; 12 bases align to TRBD2. Germline CDR1 reads SNHLY; CDR2 reads FYNNEI. The CDR3 runs 16 residues. This CDR3 is CASSEVPGLAGNEQFF. CDR3 nucleotides: TGTGCCAGCAGCGAAGTTCCGGGACTAGCGGGCAATGAGCAGTTCTTC.

This clonotype was observed at least ten times. Written as DNA, the CDR3 is TGTGCCAGCAGCGCCGAGGGGACTCATCAGCCCCAGCATTTT. It codes for CASSAEGTHQPQHF. V gene TRBV7-9 combines with J gene TRBJ1-5; TRBD1 might be the D (5 bases). Germline V gene lookup returns CDR1 SEHNR and CDR2 FQNEAQ (reference sequence). Trimming cost V 5 bases and J 5 bases, with 13 bases left between them. This CDR3 region has 14 residues. Looking up the rest from reference TRBV7-9 and TRBJ1-5 gives the full variable domain: DTGVSQNPRHKITKRGQNVTFRCDPISEHNRLYWYRQTLGQGPEFLTYFQNEAQLEKSRLLSDRFSAERPKGSFSTLEIQRTEQGDSAMYLCASSAEGTHQPQHFGDGTRLSIL.

This clonotype was recorded many times. This chain joins TRBV7-6 and TRBJ2-7; 10 nucleotides align to TRBD2. J was trimmed by 4 bases and V by 5 bases; bases with no gene match: 5. CDR1 SGHVS and CDR2 FNYEAQ come from the germline V gene. This CDR3 has 14 residues. The CDR3 DNA follows: TGTGCCAGCAGCCGAGCGGGGGGGGGGTACGAGCAGTACTTC. Amino acid sequence: CASSRAGGGYEQYF.

This clonotype was recorded at least ten times. This chain connects TRBV14 to TRBJ2-2, with a weak D call TRBD1 (5 bases). The CDR3 extends over 14 amino acids. Germline assignment: CDR1 SGHDN and CDR2 FVKESK. V was pared by 3 bases and J by 6 bases, with 11 bases between. The CDR3 region is CASSHSGSPGELFF. The CDR3, as DNA: TGTGCCAGCAGCCATTCAGGGTCCCCCGGGGAGCTGTTTTTT.

In regard to this clonotype: This may stem from a read error, because a much larger clone lies one nucleotide away. DNA of the CDR3: TGTCCCAGTAGTTTTCCTCCGGGACAGGGGAGGAATGAGCAGTTCTTC. Protein product: CPSSFPPGQGRNEQFF. V and J are TRBV19 and TRBJ2-1, with 10 nucleotides matching TRBD1. CDR1 and CDR2 (germline): LNHDA, SQIVND (reference sequence). The CDR3 has 16 amino acids.

This clonotype was seen ten or more times. This rearrangement joins TRBV6-1 to TRBJ1-2; D remains unclear. Trimming took 0 bases from V and 6 from J, leaving 17 bases between them. In germline, CDR1 is MNHNS, CDR2 SASEGT. CDR3 length: 16 residues. The CDR3 sequence is CASSEAHQAIANGYTF. The DNA for the CDR3 is TGTGCCAGCAGTGAAGCGCACCAGGCCATTGCGAATGGCTACACCTTC.

This clonotype was seen many times. The J gene is TRBJ1-1, the V gene TRBV7-2; 8 nucleotides align to TRBD1. The CDR3 extends over 15 amino acids. V was pared by 5 bases and J by 6 bases, with 11 bases of the junction left unmatched. Germline V gene sequence: CDR1 SGHTA, CDR2 FQGNSA. CDR3 DNA: TGTGCCAGCAGCCCTTGGGGGGGGACAGGCGCTGAAGCTTTCTTT. Encoded protein: CASSPWGGTGAEAFF.

This clonotype was detected ten times or more. The rearrangement joins TRBV14 to TRBJ2-1, with D possibly being TRBD2 (7 bases). V lost 0 bases and J 3 bases, leaving 12 bases between the germline ends. This CDR3 spans 16 amino acids. CDR1 is SGHDN and CDR2 is FVKESK in the germline V gene. CDR3 DNA: TGTGCCAGCAGCCAAGATTTGGGGGGGCTCTACAATGAGCAGTTCTTC. Translation gives CASSQDLGGLYNEQFF.

On this clonotype: A junction boundary mismatches the germline segment, possibly from a read error. V gene TRBV6-1 combines with J gene TRBJ2-3; no definite D call. The CDR3 has 15 amino acids. The germline V gene has CDR1 MNHNS and CDR2 SASEGT. The CDR3 region has the DNA TGTGCCAGCCGTGACTCCGGGTGGGTCACGGATACTCAGTATTTT. It specifies CASRDSGWVTDTQYF.

This clonotype has ten or more counts. This chain connects TRBV7-9 to TRBJ1-4; maybe TRBD1 (6 bases). The V gene's germline CDR1 is SEHNR and CDR2 FQNEAQ (reference sequence). The CDR3 has 12 amino acids. V was shortened by 2 bases and J by 11 bases, with 9 bases between the two germline ends. The CDR3 DNA follows: TGTGCCAGCAGCTTACCCCAGGGGAAACTGTTTTTT. Amino acids: CASSLPQGKLFF.

In its sample, this clonotype was seen a few times. The CDR3 region has the DNA TGTGCCAGCTCTCTCGTTGGGTTGGATGAGCAGTTCTTC. The encoded protein is CASSLVGLDEQFF. The genes are TRBV5-8 and TRBJ2-1; D is unresolved. The CDR3 is 13 amino acids. Germline V gene data show CDR1 as SGHTS and CDR2 as YDEGEE. With 7 bases removed from V and 8 bases from J, the gap between germline ends came to 16 bases.

About this clonotype: A much larger clone lies a single base off, so this may be a read error. The V call is TRBV28, the J call TRBJ2-7; no clear D. V shed 6 bases and J shed 2 bases, with 14 bases lying between them. The CDR3 is made up of 14 amino acids. Germline V gene data show CDR1 as MDHEN and CDR2 as SYDVKM. DNA for the CDR3: TGTGCCAGCAGCCATCAGGAAGGCACCTACGAGCAGTACTTC. This gives the protein CASSHQEGTYEQYF. Looking up the rest from reference TRBV28 and TRBJ2-7 gives the full variable domain: DVKVTQSSRYLVKRTGEKVFLECVQDMDHENMFWYRQDPGLGLRLIYFSYDVKMKEKGDIPEGYSVSREKKERFSLILESASTNQTSMYLCASSHQEGTYEQYFGPGTRLTVT.

This clonotype came up many times. The gene calls are TRBV6-5 and TRBJ1-4; unclear D gene. V gave up 2 bases and J gave up 5 bases, with 9 bases separating them. The CDR3 extends over 14 amino acids. The germline V gene encodes CDR1 MNHEY and CDR2 SVGAGI. The CDR3 is CASSYEYLNEKLFF. In DNA, the CDR3 is TGTGCCAGCAGTTACGAGTATTTGAATGAAAAACTGTTTTTT.

A word on this clonotype: Likely a read error: the CDR3 ends without its conserved phenylalanine or tryptophan. The limits of the CDR3 on the DNA are not certain, so only TCRdb's listed CDR3 is given. V is TRBV10-2 and J is TRBJ1-2. Germline V gene lookup returns CDR1 WSHSY and CDR2 SAAADI. The CDR3 has 14 residues if both end residues are counted. CDR3 protein: CASSDGTTLEGRPV.

This chain links TRBV27 with TRBJ2-3; 12 nucleotides line up with TRBD2. J was trimmed by 5 bases and V by 3 bases; bases with no gene match: 3. Germline CDR1 and CDR2: MNHEY and SMNVEV (reference sequence). The CDR3 length is 15 residues. For the CDR3, the DNA is TGTGCCAGCAGTTTCCGGGGACTAGCGGGAGATACGCAGTATTTT. Amino acids: CASSFRGLAGDTQYF.

This clonotype was picked up a small number of times. The chain carries TRBV18 and TRBJ1-1, with D unclear. Trimming took off 6 bases at V and 5 bases at J, with 16 bases between the two ends. The CDR3 spans 14 residues. Germline assignment: CDR1 KGHSH and CDR2 LQKENI. The CDR3 nucleotides are TGTGCCAGCTCCCAAGGGCTCGGAGGAACTGAAGCTTTCTTT. Translated, it gives CASSQGLGGTEAFF.

This clonotype showed up just a few times. The V call is TRBV20-1, the J call TRBJ2-1; 8 nucleotides match TRBD1. The CDR3 runs 14 residues. The germline gives CDR1 DFQATT, CDR2 SNEGSKA (reference sequence). Trimming cost V 3 bases and J 7 bases; bases outside gene matches: 8. The CDR3 region has the DNA TGCAGTGCTAGGGGGGACAGGCCAGCGAATGAGCAGTTCTTC. It translates to CSARGDRPANEQFF.

This clonotype was seen at least ten times. The chain couples TRBV27 to TRBJ1-1; D is possibly TRBD1 (5 bases). The germline V gene has CDR1 MNHEY and CDR2 SMNVEV (reference sequence). The CDR3 covers 13 residues. V lost 3 bases, J lost 11 bases, and 16 bases lay in between. The CDR3 coding sequence is TGTGCCAGCAGTTTTTCGTCAGGGTTGAGGGCTTTCTTT. Encoded protein: CASSFSSGLRAFF.

Many counts were recorded for this clonotype. V gene TRBV7-8 combines with J gene TRBJ1-5; D is unresolved. Germline CDR1 SGHVS, CDR2 FQNEAQ. The ends were cut back, 2 bases at V and 0 bases at J, with 11 bases in the middle. The CDR3 has 16 residues. The CDR3 DNA is TGTGCCAGCAGCTTATGGGCCGATTATAGCAATCAGCCCCAGCATTTT. Translated, it gives CASSLWADYSNQPQHF.

This clonotype was seen repeatedly, ten times or more. This chain links TRBV4-2 with TRBJ1-2; D is uncertain. V lost 2 bases to trimming and J lost 7 bases, with 11 bases between them. This CDR3 is built from 13 residues. Germline CDR1 reads LGHNA; CDR2 reads YNFKEQ. The CDR3 region has the DNA TGTGCCAGCAGCCAAATCAGGTCGATTGGCTACACCTTC. This encodes CASSQIRSIGYTF.

This clonotype has ten or more counts. The chain joins TRBV7-2 to TRBJ1-2, with 7 bases identical to TRBD1. CDR3 length equals 17 residues. The germline V gene has CDR1 SGHTA and CDR2 FQGNSA. The V segment lost 1 base and the J segment 3 bases; nucleotides outside the gene matches: 11. CDR3 DNA: TGTGCCAGCAGCTTAGAAAGGAAGACAGGGCTGGACTATGGCTACACCTTC. Translation gives CASSLERKTGLDYGYTF.

This clonotype appeared many times. This chain connects TRBV7-9 to TRBJ1-5; no clear D. The CDR3 extends over 15 amino acids. CDR1 and CDR2 from the germline V gene are SEHNR and FQNEAQ (reference sequence). The ends were cut back, 5 bases at V and 0 bases at J, with 11 bases in the middle. CDR3 amino acids: CASSKAGNSNQPQHF. CDR3 DNA: TGTGCCAGCAGCAAGGCCGGGAATAGCAATCAGCCCCAGCATTTT.

This clonotype was picked up a small number of times. The chain recombines TRBV6-6 with TRBJ2-5, with no clear D. The germline V gene encodes CDR1 MNHNY and CDR2 SVGAGI (reference sequence). Trimming cost V 10 bases and J 7 bases, with 19 bases left between them. The CDR3 is 13 residues long. CDR3 protein: CATLFQVSGTQYF. DNA of the CDR3: TGTGCCACCCTATTCCAGGTCTCGGGGACCCAGTACTTC.

Worth noting for this clonotype: Being one base from a much bigger clone, this may be a read error. The chain employs TRBV5-4 and TRBJ1-2, with 9 nucleotides matching TRBD1. V lost 4 bases to trimming and J lost 4 bases; unmatched junction nucleotides: 8. From germline, CDR1 is SGHNT and CDR2 YYREEE (reference sequence). The CDR3 is 15 amino acids. CDR3 nucleotides: TGTGCCAGCAGCGGCGACAGGGGGAGTTTCTATGGCTACACCTTC. Amino acid sequence: CASSGDRGSFYGYTF.